The present entry profiles one TCR beta chain with its context. RNA in amounts of roughly 0.5 to 1 ug was reverse transcribed with random hexamers. Amplification of the TCR beta CDR3 was carried out by immunoSEQ multiplex PCR, which spanned a total of 54 Vbeta and 13 Jbeta segments. TCRdb itself ran the immunoSEQ multiplex PCR reads through MiXCR, one entry per CDR3 protein. The sample includes approximately 100,000 distinct CDR3 sequences, just under 95% of them seen just once. The data were taken from a study of CD8 T cells in Susac syndrome. This CDR3 region has 14 residues. Germline CDR1 reads LGHNA; CDR2 reads YSLEER. Trimming removed 0 bases from V and 6 bases from J, with 12 bases in between. The controls, all healthy donors, were matched for age and sex.

Sequences were obtained from CD8+ T cells from PBMCs. The receptor was derived from a human donor in good health. This chain joins TRBV4-3 and TRBJ2-7, with TRBD2 as a possible D gene (5 bases). CDR3 bases: TGCGCCAGCAGCCAAGATCGGGGTCGAGTCGAGCAGTACTTC. Its protein product is CASSQDRGRVEQYF.